The source of this TCR beta chain is a study of T-cell memory formation after mild COVID-19. Looking at the study overall: TCR clusters showed largely donor specificity. Study-level findings and limits: In pre-infection memory, a portion of responding clones appeared, which suggested that cross-reactive memory joined. Unconfirmed was the SARS-CoV-2 specificity of second-wave clones that peaked on day 37.

With regard to this clonotype: What it binds is not known.

Using constant-segment primers, 5'RACE produced TCR alpha and TCR beta cDNA libraries carrying sample barcodes and UMIs. TCRdb reanalysed the 5' RACE reads using MiXCR and keeps one entry per CDR3 protein. In the table there are under 250,000 distinct CDR3 sequences, around 25% of which are singletons. The V gene's germline CDR1 is MNHGY and CDR2 SVAAGI. The length of the CDR3 is 15 residues. Trimming removed 5 bases at V and 1 base at J, with 11 bases between. Sample: PBMCs or a T cell subset sorted from them (not recorded which). The rearrangement links TRBV6-9 to TRBJ2-2; no clear D. This sequence originates from an adult woman who had mild COVID-19 (a few samples of this study predate the infection). Cell type and time point are not known. The CDR3 protein is CASSEWSGNTGELFF. In nucleotides, the CDR3 is TGTGCCAGCAGTGAGTGGTCGGGGAACACCGGGGAGCTGTTTTTT.